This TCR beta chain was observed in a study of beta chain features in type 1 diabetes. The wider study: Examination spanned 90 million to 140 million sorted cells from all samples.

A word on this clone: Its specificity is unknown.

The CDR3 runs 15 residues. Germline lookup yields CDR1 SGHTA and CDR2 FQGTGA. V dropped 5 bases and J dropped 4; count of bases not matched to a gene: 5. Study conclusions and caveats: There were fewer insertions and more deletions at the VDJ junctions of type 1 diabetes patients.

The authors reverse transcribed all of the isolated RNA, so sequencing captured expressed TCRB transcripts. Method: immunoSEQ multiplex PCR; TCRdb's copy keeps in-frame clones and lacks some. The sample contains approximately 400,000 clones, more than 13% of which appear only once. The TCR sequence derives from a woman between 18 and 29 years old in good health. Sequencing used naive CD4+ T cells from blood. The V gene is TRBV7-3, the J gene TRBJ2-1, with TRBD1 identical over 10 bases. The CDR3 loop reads CASSRTGGGYNEQFF. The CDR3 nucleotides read TGTGCCAGCAGCCGGACAGGGGGAGGGTACAATGAGCAGTTCTTC.